This T cell receptor (beta chain) was recorded in a study of Ad26.COV2.S vaccination and SARS-CoV-2 variants. Repertoires were generated with immunoSEQ multiplex PCR, while TCRdb's copy carries only in-frame clones and drops some. The sample has approximately 400,000 clones, about 85% seen once; the top ten hold about 3.5%. V dropped 5 bases and J dropped 5 bases, with 18 bases sitting between them. The CDR3 has 15 residues. CDR1 and CDR2 (germline): SGHTA, FQGNSA. Noted treatment: some 20 received Ad26.COV2.S at low or high dose, single or two shots; 5 received placebo; per-sample allocation not given. Samples came from day 63 after the first vaccine or placebo injection. Boston supplied an adult donor aged 18-55 years. The study used a vaccine consisting of an Ad26 vector that expressed Wuhan-strain SARS-CoV-2 spike. Turning to this clone: Its antigen is currently unknown.

Findings of the study overall: Possible underestimation of total T cell responses by the TCR breadth and depth analyses was noted.

The chain employs TRBV7-2 and TRBJ2-5; the D call may be TRBD1 or TRBD2 (7 bases each). The TCR originated in a person aged 18-60 years who received the Ad26.COV2.S COVID-19 vaccine or a placebo. The sequencing used peripheral blood, collected in a trial of Ad26.COV2.S vaccine versus placebo. The CDR3 region has the DNA TGTGCCAGCAGCCTAACTCAGGGGGGGCTGGAGACCCAGTACTTC. Translating gives CASSLTQGGLETQYF.